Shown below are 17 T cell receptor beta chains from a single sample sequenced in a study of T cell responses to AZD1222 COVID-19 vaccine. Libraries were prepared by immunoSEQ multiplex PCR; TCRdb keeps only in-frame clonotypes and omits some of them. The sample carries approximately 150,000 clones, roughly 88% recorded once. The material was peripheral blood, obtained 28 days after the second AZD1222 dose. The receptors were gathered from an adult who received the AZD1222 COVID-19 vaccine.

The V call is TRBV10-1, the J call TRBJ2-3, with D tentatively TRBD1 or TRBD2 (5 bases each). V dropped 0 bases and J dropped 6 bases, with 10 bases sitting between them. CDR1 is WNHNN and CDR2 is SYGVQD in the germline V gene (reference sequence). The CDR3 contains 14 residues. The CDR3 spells CASSESGEYDTQYF. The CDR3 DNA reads TGCGCCAGCAGTGAGTCGGGGGAGTATGATACGCAGTATTTT.

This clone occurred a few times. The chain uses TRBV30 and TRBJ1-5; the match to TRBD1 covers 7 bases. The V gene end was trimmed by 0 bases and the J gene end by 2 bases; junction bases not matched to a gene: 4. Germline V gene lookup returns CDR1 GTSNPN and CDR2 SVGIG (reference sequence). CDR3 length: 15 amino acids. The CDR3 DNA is TGTGCCTGGAGTGTAAGGGGGCTGGGCAATCAGCCCCAGCATTTT. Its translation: CAWSVRGLGNQPQHF.

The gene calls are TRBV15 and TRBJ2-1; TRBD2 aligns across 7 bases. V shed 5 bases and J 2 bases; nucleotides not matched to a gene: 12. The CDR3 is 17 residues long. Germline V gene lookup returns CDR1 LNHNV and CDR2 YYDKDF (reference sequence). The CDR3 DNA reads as TGTGCCACCAGCGTGGAGCGAGCGGGATTCCCCTACAATGAGCAGTTCTTC. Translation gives CATSVERAGFPYNEQFF. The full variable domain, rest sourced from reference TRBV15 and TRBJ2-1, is DAMVIQNPRYQVTQFGKPVTLSCSQTLNHNVMYWYQQKSSQAPKLLFHYYDKDFNNEADTPDNFQSRRPNTSFCFLDIRSPGLGDTAMYLCATSVERAGFPYNEQFFGPGTRLTVL.

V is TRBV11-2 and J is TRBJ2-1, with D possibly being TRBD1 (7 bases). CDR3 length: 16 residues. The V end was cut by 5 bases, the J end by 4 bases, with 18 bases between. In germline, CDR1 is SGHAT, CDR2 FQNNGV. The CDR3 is CASSPRTGGGYNEQFF. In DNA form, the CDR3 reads TGTGCCAGCAGCCCCAGGACAGGAGGGGGATACAATGAGCAGTTCTTC.

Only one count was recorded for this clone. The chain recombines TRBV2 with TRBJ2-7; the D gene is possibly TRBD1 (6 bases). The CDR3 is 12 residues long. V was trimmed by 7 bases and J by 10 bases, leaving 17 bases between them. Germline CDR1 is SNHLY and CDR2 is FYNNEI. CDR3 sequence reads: CASTEIRGRQYV. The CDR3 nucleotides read TGTGCCAGCACCGAAATCAGGGGAAGACAGTACGTC.

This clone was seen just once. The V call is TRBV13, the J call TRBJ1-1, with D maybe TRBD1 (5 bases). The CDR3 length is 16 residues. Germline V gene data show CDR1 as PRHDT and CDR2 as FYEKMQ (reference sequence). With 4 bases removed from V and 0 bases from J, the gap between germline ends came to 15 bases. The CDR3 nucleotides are TGTGCCAGCAGCTCCCGATCCGGGACCATGAACACTGAAGCTTTCTTT. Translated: CASSSRSGTMNTEAFF.

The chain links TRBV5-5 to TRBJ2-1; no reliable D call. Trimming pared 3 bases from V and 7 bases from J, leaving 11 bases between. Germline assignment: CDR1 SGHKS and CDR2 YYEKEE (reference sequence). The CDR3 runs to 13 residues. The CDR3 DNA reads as TGTGCCAGCAGCTGGGGTGTGGGGAATGAGCAGTTCTTC. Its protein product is CASSWGVGNEQFF.

The CDR3 region is CASSARPGQGDYGYTF. The CDR3 DNA reads TGTGCCAGCAGCGCGCGGCCGGGACAGGGCGACTATGGCTACACCTTC. The chain combines TRBV5-4 with TRBJ1-2; TRBD1 agrees at 9 bases. Germline V CDR1 and CDR2: SGHNT, YYREEE (reference sequence). Germline trimming cut 4 bases from V and 3 bases from J; bases unmatched to any gene: 10. This CDR3 is 16 amino acids long.

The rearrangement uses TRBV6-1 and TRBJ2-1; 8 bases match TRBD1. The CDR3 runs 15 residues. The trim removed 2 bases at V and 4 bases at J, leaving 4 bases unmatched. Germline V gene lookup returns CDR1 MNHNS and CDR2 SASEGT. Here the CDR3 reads CASSELRDRYNEQFF. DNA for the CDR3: TGTGCCAGCAGTGAATTAAGGGACAGGTACAATGAGCAGTTCTTC.

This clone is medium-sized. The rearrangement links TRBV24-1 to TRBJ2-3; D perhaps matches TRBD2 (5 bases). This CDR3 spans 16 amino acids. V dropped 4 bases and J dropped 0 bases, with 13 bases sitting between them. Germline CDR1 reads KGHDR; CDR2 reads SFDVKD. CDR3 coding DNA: TGTGCCACCAGTGAAACTCGCGGGTCTAGCACAGATACGCAGTATTTT. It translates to CATSETRGSSTDTQYF.

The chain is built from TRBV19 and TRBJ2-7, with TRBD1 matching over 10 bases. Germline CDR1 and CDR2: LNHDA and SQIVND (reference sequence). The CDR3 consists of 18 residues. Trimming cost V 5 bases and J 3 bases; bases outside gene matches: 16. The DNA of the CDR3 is TGTGCCAGTAGTCCTAATCCGGGACAGGGGCGCTCCTTCTACGAGCAGTACTTC. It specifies CASSPNPGQGRSFYEQYF.

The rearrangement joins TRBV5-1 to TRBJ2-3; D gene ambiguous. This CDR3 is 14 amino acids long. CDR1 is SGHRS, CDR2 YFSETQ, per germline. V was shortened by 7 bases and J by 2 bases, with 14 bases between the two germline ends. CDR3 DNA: TGCGCCAGCCTCCGGGCCCGTTACACAGATACGCAGTATTTT. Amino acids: CASLRARYTDTQYF.

This CDR3 reads CASSLGQGGGNTIYF. CDR3 nucleotide sequence: TGCGCCAGCAGCTTGGGACAGGGCGGTGGAAACACCATATATTTT. This chain connects TRBV5-1 to TRBJ1-3; TRBD1 agrees at 7 bases. This CDR3 has 15 residues. CDR1 SGHRS and CDR2 YFSETQ come from the germline V gene. V gave up 0 bases and J gave up 3 bases; unmatched junction bases: 3.

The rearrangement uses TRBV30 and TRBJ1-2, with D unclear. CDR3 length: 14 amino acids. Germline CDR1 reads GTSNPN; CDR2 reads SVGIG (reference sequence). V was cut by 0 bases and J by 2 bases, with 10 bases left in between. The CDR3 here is CAWSVNRKNYGYTF. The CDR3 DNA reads TGTGCCTGGAGTGTAAACCGTAAAAACTATGGCTACACCTTC.

The CDR3 is CASSYSGTSGSHEQFF. CDR3 DNA sequence: TGTGCCAGCAGTTACTCCGGGACTAGCGGGAGTCATGAGCAGTTCTTC. V gene TRBV7-3 combines with J gene TRBJ2-1; 14 bases line up with TRBD2. With 6 bases clipped from V and 8 bases from J, the junction kept 9 bases outside the gene matches. Germline V gene lookup returns CDR1 SGHTA and CDR2 FQGTGA. The CDR3 totals 16 residues.

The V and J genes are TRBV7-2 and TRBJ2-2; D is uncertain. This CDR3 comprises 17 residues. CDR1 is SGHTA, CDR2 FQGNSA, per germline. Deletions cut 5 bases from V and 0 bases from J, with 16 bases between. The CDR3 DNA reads TGTGCCAGCAGCCCCCTTCTCCCAGCTGCGAACACCGGGGAGCTGTTTTTT. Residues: CASSPLLPAANTGELFF.

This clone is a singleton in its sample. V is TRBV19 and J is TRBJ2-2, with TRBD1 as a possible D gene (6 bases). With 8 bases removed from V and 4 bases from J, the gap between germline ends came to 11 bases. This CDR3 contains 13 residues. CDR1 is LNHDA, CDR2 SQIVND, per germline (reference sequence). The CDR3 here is CASSWDTTGELFF. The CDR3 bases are TGTGCCAGTTCCTGGGACACCACCGGGGAGCTGTTTTTT.